The 17 T cell receptor beta chains listed next were all sequenced from one sample in a study of control samples from healthy donors and cancer patients (dated by TCRdb to about 2020). The receptor library was made with the immunoSEQ multiplex PCR assay. Not all clones reach the TCRdb copy of this immuneACCESS table, which keeps in-frame sequences only. Checked studies attribute under half of the gap to unresolved V genes and leave the rest unexplained. The sample profile shows 150,000 to 200,000 clones; 80% to 90% of them were found once. The ten largest clones capture around 12% of the sample. The sample comprised blood. The receptors stem from a man aged 25 to 40 in good health.

The CDR3, as DNA: TGCAGCGTTGAGGTGTACACTGAAGCTTTCTTT. This sequence encodes CSVEVYTEAFF. V usage is TRBV29-1 and J usage is TRBJ1-1, with D unresolved. Trimming took 3 bases from V and 3 from J, leaving 5 bases between them. The CDR3 sequence is 11 residues long. Germline assignment: CDR1 SQVTM and CDR2 ANQGSEA.

The rearrangement joins TRBV28 to TRBJ1-1, with D maybe TRBD1 (5 bases). The germline CDR1 and CDR2 sequences are MDHEN and SYDVKM. V was clipped by 5 bases and J by 11 bases, with 15 bases between them. This CDR3 contains 12 residues. Written as DNA, the CDR3 is TGTGCCAGCAGTGTACCCGGACAACGGGCTTTCTTT. Translated, it gives CASSVPGQRAFF.

This clone was detected once. This chain links TRBV6-1 with TRBJ1-1; D call uncertain. The V and J ends lost 5 bases and 1 base respectively, with 11 bases between them. The CDR3 covers 14 residues. Germline V gene sequence: CDR1 MNHNS, CDR2 SASEGT. This CDR3 is CASSFPDGNTEAFF. The DNA of the CDR3 is TGTGCCAGCAGTTTCCCGGACGGGAACACTGAAGCTTTCTTT.

The chain couples TRBV5-6 to TRBJ1-6; the D gene is possibly TRBD1 (5 bases). Between the trimmed V and J ends, which lost 3 bases and 1 base, there was a span of 11 bases. The germline V gene has CDR1 SGHDT and CDR2 YYEEEE. The length of the CDR3 is 16 residues. This CDR3 reads CASSSSGRSYNSPLHF. CDR3 in DNA: TGTGCCAGCAGCTCCTCAGGGAGATCCTATAATTCACCCCTCCACTTT.

The chain uses TRBV19 and TRBJ1-5; maybe TRBD1 (5 bases). Germline V gene lookup returns CDR1 LNHDA and CDR2 SQIVND (reference sequence). Trimming stripped 5 bases from V and 10 bases from J, with 12 bases between. The CDR3 totals 12 residues. Written as DNA, the CDR3 is TGTGCCAGTAGTGAGGGGAGCGGCCCCCAGCATTTT. It is translated as CASSEGSGPQHF.

This clone has a single count. This chain links TRBV18 with TRBJ2-1; TRBD1 matches at 8 bases. The germline gives CDR1 KGHSH, CDR2 LQKENI. With 3 bases clipped from V and 12 bases from J, the junction kept 10 bases outside the gene matches. CDR3 length: 14 amino acids. CDR3 region: CASSPGQVGFGQFF. CDR3 sequence (DNA): TGTGCCAGCTCACCGGGACAGGTCGGGTTTGGGCAGTTCTTC.

This clone was counted a single time. This rearrangement joins TRBV27 to TRBJ1-1; D is unresolved. The CDR3 is 13 amino acids. The V end was cut by 3 bases, the J end by 4 bases, with 9 bases between. The germline V gene encodes CDR1 MNHEY and CDR2 SMNVEV (reference sequence). CDR3 bases: TGTGCCAGCAGTTTCCGGAGGTCCACTGAAGCTTTCTTT. Its translation is CASSFRRSTEAFF.

The chain has TRBV9 and TRBJ1-2; TRBD1 is a possible D gene (6 bases). CDR1 SGDLS and CDR2 YYNGEE come from the germline V gene. This CDR3 comprises 14 residues. The ends were cut back, 4 bases at V and 4 bases at J, with 14 bases in the middle. The CDR3 DNA follows: TGTGCCAGCAGCCGGTCCGGGACATCCTATGGCTACACCTTC. The encoded protein is CASSRSGTSYGYTF.

This clone appeared a few times. J is TRBJ1-5 and V is TRBV19; possibly TRBD1 for D (6 bases). CDR1 LNHDA and CDR2 SQIVND come from the germline V gene (reference sequence). The CDR3 length is 14 residues. Trimming pared 6 bases from V and 3 bases from J, leaving 12 bases between. Here the CDR3 DNA reads TGTGCCAGTAGCACGGACAGTAACAATCAGCCCCAGCATTTT. Its translation: CASSTDSNNQPQHF. Full variable domain (missing parts from reference TRBV19 and TRBJ1-5): DGGITQSPKYLFRKEGQNVTLSCEQNLNHDAMYWYRQDPGQGLRLIYYSQIVNDFQKGDIAEGYSVSREKKESFPLTVTSAQKNPTAFYLCASSTDSNNQPQHFGDGTRLSIL.

The rearrangement joins TRBV9 to TRBJ1-6; TRBD1 is a possible D gene (5 bases). The V end was cut by 2 bases, the J end by 0 bases, with 6 bases between. Germline V CDR1 and CDR2: SGDLS, YYNGEE. This CDR3 is 15 amino acids long. The CDR3 protein is CASSVDSSYNSPLHF. CDR3 nucleotide sequence: TGTGCCAGCAGCGTTGACAGCTCCTATAATTCACCCCTCCACTTT.

V gene TRBV5-1 combines with J gene TRBJ1-1; a possible D gene is TRBD1 (6 bases). Germline CDR1 is SGHRS and CDR2 is YFSETQ. This CDR3 is built from 15 residues. The V and J ends lost 8 bases and 4 bases respectively, with 21 bases between them. The chain's CDR3 is CASGFHKGGGTEAFF. In DNA form, the CDR3 reads TGCGCCAGTGGCTTCCACAAAGGGGGGGGCACTGAAGCTTTCTTT. Supplemented by reference TRBV5-1 and TRBJ1-1, the full variable domain reads KAGVTQTPRYLIKTRGQQVTLSCSPISGHRSVSWYQQTPGQGLQFLFEYFSETQRNKGNFPGRFSGRQFSNSRSEMNVSTLELGDSALYLCASGFHKGGGTEAFFGQGTRLTVV.

This clone was picked up one time. V is TRBV6-5 and J is TRBJ1-4; the D is unclear. This CDR3 has 15 amino acids. Germline CDR1 is MNHEY and CDR2 is SVGAGI. Trimming cost V 1 base and J 3 bases, with 9 bases left between them. CDR3 in amino acids: CASSYLTQANEKLFF. In DNA, the CDR3 is TGTGCCAGCAGTTACTTGACACAAGCTAATGAAAAACTGTTTTTT.

V is TRBV7-9 and J is TRBJ1-2; D unresolved. The V end was cut by 1 base, the J end by 7 bases, with 10 bases between. This CDR3 is 13 amino acids long. CDR1 is SEHNR, CDR2 FQNEAQ, per germline (reference sequence). The CDR3 loop reads CASSLVLGFGYTF. The CDR3 nucleotides read TGTGCCAGCAGCTTAGTACTAGGGTTTGGCTACACCTTC.

The chain recombines TRBV29-1 with TRBJ2-2; 7 positions match TRBD1. The CDR3 totals 15 residues. The V segment lost 5 bases and the J segment 3 bases; nucleotides outside the gene matches: 9. The V gene's germline CDR1 is SQVTM and CDR2 ANQGSEA. The CDR3 here is CSVRRDSYYTGELFF. CDR3 sequence (DNA): TGCAGCGTTCGACGGGACAGCTATTACACCGGGGAGCTGTTTTTT.

This clone was recorded once. The V and J genes are TRBV20-1 and TRBJ1-4; TRBD1 is a possible D gene (6 bases). This CDR3 region has 11 residues. Germline CDR1 DFQATT, CDR2 SNEGSKA (reference sequence). V lost 7 bases, J lost 8 bases, and 11 bases lay in between. The CDR3 loop is CSGQGNEKLFF. The CDR3 DNA is TGCAGTGGCCAGGGGAACGAAAAACTGTTTTTT.

V gene TRBV18 combines with J gene TRBJ2-7; 7 positions agree with TRBD2. The length of the CDR3 is 13 residues. Germline assignment: CDR1 KGHSH and CDR2 LQKENI. J gave up 5 bases and V 3 bases, and 4 bases lay outside the gene matches. This chain's CDR3 is CASSPGRVHEQYF. DNA for the CDR3: TGTGCCAGCTCACCGGGGAGGGTACACGAGCAGTACTTC. Full variable domain (outside the CDR3, taken from reference TRBV18 and TRBJ2-7): NAGVMQNPRHLVRRRGQEARLRCSPMKGHSHVYWYRQLPEEGLKFMVYLQKENIIDESGMPKERFSAEFPKEGPSILRIQQVVRGDSAAYFCASSPGRVHEQYFGPGTRLTVT.

The chain recombines TRBV20-1 with TRBJ2-1; D is unclear. With 3 bases removed from V and 4 bases from J, the gap between germline ends came to 13 bases. The CDR3 sequence is 14 residues long. Germline loops: CDR1 DFQATT, CDR2 SNEGSKA (reference sequence). CDR3 amino acids: CSASTPTLYNEQFF. CDR3 coding DNA: TGCAGTGCTAGTACACCCACCTTATACAATGAGCAGTTCTTC.